The clone carrying this T cell receptor (beta chain) was observed at least ten times. The antigen is undetermined. Amplification targeted TCR beta CDR3 regions from RNA transcripts. The HTBI primer set drove a first-round RT-PCR of the TCR CDR3. TCRdb reanalysed the multiplex PCR reads using MiXCR and keeps one entry per CDR3 protein. The sample shows a few hundred thousand distinct CDR3 sequences, 16% of them seen only once. This entry belongs to a study of T cells in Graves' hyperthyroidism and ophthalmopathy. Background on the study: Peripheral blood samples were taken at initial diagnosis, prior to any treatment. Broader study findings: Most thyroid clonotypes with frequency above 0.001 were detected in blood.

This sample holds PBMCs from less than 13 ml fresh peripheral blood. The V and J ends lost 2 bases and 2 bases respectively, with 9 bases between them. The CDR3 consists of 14 residues. V gene TRBV12-3 or TRBV12-4 combines with J gene TRBJ1-1; D is uncertain. The sequence was obtained from a woman aged 35 to 49 with Graves' ophthalmopathy. The sequenced material came from blood. The CDR3 reads CASSLPRRNTEAFF. Written as DNA, the CDR3 is TGTGCCAGCAGTTTACCCCGCAGAAACACTGAAGCTTTCTTT.